The 30 T cell receptor beta chains below all came from one sample that was sequenced in a study of cytomegalovirus exposure and HLA in healthy donors. The PCR contained 60 Vbeta and 13 Jbeta primers. Sequencing used immunoSEQ multiplex PCR; TCRdb keeps in-frame clones, though not all of them. The table includes 180,000 or so clones, 65% to 85% detected once. Sample: PBMCs. These TCRs come from a female donor in good health and CMV-seronegative.

The chain employs TRBV19 and TRBJ2-1, with a weak D call TRBD2 (5 bases). CDR1 is LNHDA and CDR2 is SQIVND in the germline V gene (reference sequence). Trimming pared 10 bases from V and 3 bases from J, leaving 16 bases between. This CDR3 is 14 amino acids long. The CDR3 spells CATDRGEGYNEQFF. The CDR3 bases are TGTGCCACCGACCGGGGAGAAGGCTACAATGAGCAGTTCTTC.

This clone was seen more than once but under ten times. The CDR3 DNA sequence: TGTGCCAGTAAGACAGGGATATTGGTAACTGAAGCTTTCTTT. It encodes CASKTGILVTEAFF. The V call is TRBV19, the J call TRBJ1-1, with 7 nucleotides matching TRBD1. The ends lost 7 bases at V and 5 bases at J; junction bases unmatched: 10. Germline CDR1 and CDR2: LNHDA and SQIVND (reference sequence). The length of the CDR3 is 14 residues.

The rearrangement joins TRBV19 to TRBJ2-2; TRBD2 matches at 7 bases. Germline V gene sequence: CDR1 LNHDA, CDR2 SQIVND (reference sequence). With 6 bases clipped from V and 2 bases from J, the junction kept 9 bases outside the gene matches. There are 16 residues in the CDR3. CDR3 bases: TGTGCCAGTAGCCGGCCTAGCGGAATAAACACCGGGGAGCTGTTTTTT. It is translated as CASSRPSGINTGELFF.

The chain carries TRBV2 and TRBJ2-5; maybe TRBD2 (5 bases). The CDR3 extends over 15 amino acids. Trimming shortened V by 2 bases and J by 9 bases, and 19 bases separated the two germline ends. From germline, CDR1 is SNHLY and CDR2 FYNNEI. The CDR3 loop reads CASSETRAPPRAQYF. The CDR3 DNA follows: TGTGCCAGCAGTGAAACACGGGCCCCGCCGAGGGCCCAGTACTTC. The full variable domain, completed using reference TRBV2 and TRBJ2-5, is EPEVTQTPSHQVTQMGQEVILRCVPISNHLYFYWYRQILGQKVEFLVSFYNNEISEKSEIFDDQFSVERPDGSNFTLKIRSTKLEDSAMYFCASSETRAPPRAQYFGPGTRLLVL.

The J gene is TRBJ2-7, the V gene TRBV18, with D possibly TRBD1 on 5 matching bases. Germline assignment: CDR1 KGHSH and CDR2 LQKENI. This CDR3 has 19 amino acids. Trimming stripped 3 bases from V and 0 bases from J, with 24 bases between. The CDR3 DNA reads TGTGCCAGCTCACCCAGCCCCCCCTCCATGGTCAGGGTCTCCTACGAGCAGTACTTC. This translates into CASSPSPPSMVRVSYEQYF.

This chain uses TRBV7-6 with TRBJ2-2; D is perhaps TRBD1 (5 bases). Germline assignment: CDR1 SGHVS and CDR2 FNYEAQ. CDR3 length equals 15 residues. Trimming stripped 1 base from V and 6 bases from J, with 12 bases between. The CDR3 DNA sequence: TGTGCCAGCAGCTTAGAAGGGGCCCAGTCCGGGGAGCTGTTTTTT. Translating it yields CASSLEGAQSGELFF.

The CDR3 spells CASRGPGTEAFF. CDR3 in DNA: TGTGCCAGCAGGGGGCCCGGCACTGAAGCTTTCTTT. V gene TRBV6-1 combines with J gene TRBJ1-1; tentative D call: TRBD1 (5 bases). Germline V gene lookup returns CDR1 MNHNS and CDR2 SASEGT. V was cut by 6 bases and J by 4 bases, with 9 bases left in between. CDR3 length equals 12 residues.

The V call is TRBV9, the J call TRBJ2-1, with 10 bases lining up with TRBD2. The V segment lost 0 bases and the J segment 5 bases; nucleotides outside the gene matches: 5. This CDR3 is built from 16 residues. Germline V gene lookup returns CDR1 SGDLS and CDR2 YYNGEE. CDR3 in DNA: TGTGCCAGCAGCGTAGTTGGGCTAGCGGGAGACAATGAGCAGTTCTTC. Translating it yields CASSVVGLAGDNEQFF.

The chain uses TRBV7-9 and TRBJ1-2; D is undetermined. CDR1 and CDR2 from the germline V gene are SEHNR and FQNEAQ (reference sequence). V lost 1 base and J lost 8, with 5 bases in between. The CDR3 has 11 amino acids. This CDR3 is CASSLGRGYTF. In DNA form, the CDR3 reads TGTGCCAGCAGCTTAGGGCGGGGCTACACCTTC.

The V call is TRBV9, the J call TRBJ2-5, with D possibly being TRBD1 (5 bases). The end of the DNA aligns better with TRBJ2-7, so the J call may be wrong. Germline V gene data show CDR1 as SGDLS and CDR2 as YYNGEE. CDR3 length: 13 amino acids. CDR3 DNA sequence: TGTGCCAGCAGTCGTGGGGCTACCTACGAGCAGTACTTC. Protein sequence: CASSRGATYEQYF.

The chain has TRBV5-1 and TRBJ1-6; 8 bases are shared with TRBD1. Per germline, CDR1 SGHRS and CDR2 YFSETQ. This CDR3 region has 17 residues. V lost 4 bases, J lost 5 bases, and 11 bases stayed unmatched. CDR3 DNA: TGCGCCAGCAGCAGGGAGGACAGGGATCGAGATAATTCACCCCTCCACTTT. It yields the protein CASSREDRDRDNSPLHF.

The table lists this clone with a few counts. V gene TRBV15 combines with J gene TRBJ2-5; possibly TRBD1 for D (5 bases). V was pared by 0 bases and J by 5 bases, with 16 bases between. CDR1 is LNHNV and CDR2 is YYDKDF in the germline V gene (reference sequence). CDR3 length: 16 residues. CDR3 amino acids: CATSRDQGARQETQYF. The DNA of the CDR3 is TGTGCCACCAGCAGAGATCAAGGTGCTAGACAGGAGACCCAGTACTTC.

The V gene is TRBV19, the J gene TRBJ2-7, with 7 bases lining up with TRBD1. The V gene's germline CDR1 is LNHDA and CDR2 SQIVND (reference sequence). The CDR3 consists of 13 residues. V lost 7 bases and J lost 2; bases outside the gene matches: 5. Here the CDR3 reads CASNPGQTYEQYF. In nucleotides, the CDR3 is TGTGCCAGTAACCCGGGACAGACCTACGAGCAGTACTTC.

In the case of this clone: Other DNA sequences in the sample encode the same CDR3. The gene calls are TRBV5-1 and TRBJ2-7, with 8 bases matching TRBD1. V dropped 4 bases and J dropped 1; count of bases not matched to a gene: 7. The CDR3 runs 15 residues. The germline V gene has CDR1 SGHRS and CDR2 YFSETQ. The CDR3 is CASSPPGTGSYEQYF. As DNA, the CDR3 is TGCGCCAGCAGCCCCCCCGGGACAGGATCCTACGAGCAGTACTTC.

This clone was observed once. This sequence joins TRBV12-5 and TRBJ2-2, with 14 bases matching TRBD2. The V gene end was trimmed by 2 bases and the J gene end by 3 bases; junction bases not matched to a gene: 8. The CDR3 totals 19 residues. Germline V gives CDR1 LGHNT, CDR2 FRNRAP. The CDR3 loop reads CASGLILTSGGAYTGELFF. The CDR3 bases are TGTGCTAGTGGTTTGATTCTGACTAGCGGGGGGGCGTACACCGGGGAGCTGTTTTTT.

The chain couples TRBV28 to TRBJ2-1, with D perhaps matching TRBD2 (6 bases). This CDR3 is 13 amino acids long. Trimming took off 10 bases at V and 4 bases at J, with 14 bases between the two ends. CDR1 and CDR2 (germline): MDHEN, SYDVKM. Here the CDR3 DNA reads TGTGCCACCCTCCGGGCGGGATACAATGAGCAGTTCTTC. It translates to CATLRAGYNEQFF.

By share of the sample, this clone is medium-sized. CDR3 residues: CASSQEGGPHQPQHF. The CDR3 bases are TGCGCCAGCAGCCAAGAGGGGGGTCCCCATCAGCCCCAGCATTTT. The chain joins TRBV4-1 to TRBJ1-5, with a weak D call TRBD1 (5 bases). Trimming shortened V by 0 bases and J by 5 bases, and 11 bases separated the two germline ends. The CDR3 loop spans 15 amino acids. Germline assignment: CDR1 MGHRA and CDR2 YSYEKL.

The chain combines TRBV19 with TRBJ2-3, with 7 bases matching TRBD2. The CDR3 extends over 16 amino acids. Germline loops: CDR1 LNHDA, CDR2 SQIVND (reference sequence). Trimming at V came to 6 bases and at J to 4 bases, leaving 13 bases not matched to a gene. The CDR3: CASREKPGLTPDTQYF. CDR3 DNA sequence: TGTGCCAGTAGGGAGAAACCGGGACTAACGCCAGATACGCAGTATTTT.

This clone was seen a single time. The genes are TRBV9 and TRBJ2-7; weak D call: TRBD2 (5 bases). Germline-derived CDR1 and CDR2 are SGDLS and YYNGEE. Trimming shortened V by 0 bases and J by 0 bases, and 7 bases separated the two germline ends. CDR3 length: 14 amino acids. CDR3 sequence (DNA): TGTGCCAGCAGCGTAGGAGGGAACTCCTACGAGCAGTACTTC. Translating it yields CASSVGGNSYEQYF.

The chain is built from TRBV2 and TRBJ2-5, with 9 nucleotides matching TRBD2. Germline CDR1 SNHLY, CDR2 FYNNEI. J lost 1 base, V lost 5 bases, and 5 bases had no gene match. CDR3 size: 15 residues. The chain's CDR3 is CASSWERGVQETQYF. CDR3 DNA sequence: TGTGCCAGCAGTTGGGAGCGGGGGGTCCAAGAGACCCAGTACTTC.

V gene TRBV6-5 combines with J gene TRBJ1-6; the match to TRBD1 covers 7 bases. This CDR3 has 16 amino acids. Germline V CDR1 and CDR2: MNHEY, SVGAGI. V shed 0 bases and J 5 bases; nucleotides not matched to a gene: 4. This chain's CDR3 is CASSYSRDRDNSPLHF. The CDR3 region has the DNA TGTGCCAGCAGTTACTCCAGGGACAGAGATAATTCACCCCTCCACTTT.

J is TRBJ1-3 and V is TRBV18; D not certain. The length of the CDR3 is 15 residues. Trimming cost V 5 bases and J 1 base, with 12 bases left between them. Germline CDR1 reads KGHSH; CDR2 reads LQKENI. The CDR3 nucleotides read TGTGCCAGCTCAACAGAGGGCGTTTCTGGAAACACCATATATTTT. Its protein is CASSTEGVSGNTIYF.

J is TRBJ1-3 and V is TRBV6-5; TRBD1 aligns across 9 bases. There are 15 residues in the CDR3. Germline trimming cut 6 bases from V and 0 bases from J; bases unmatched to any gene: 3. Germline lookup yields CDR1 MNHEY and CDR2 SVGAGI. The CDR3: CASSPDRGSGNTIYF. CDR3 sequence (DNA): TGTGCCAGCAGCCCGGACAGGGGCTCTGGAAACACCATATATTTT.

The CDR3 spells CASSLGTGTGLNVLTF. The CDR3 bases are TGTGCCAGCAGCTTAGGTACCGGGACAGGGCTCAACGTCCTGACTTTC. The J gene is TRBJ2-6, the V gene TRBV7-2; 9 bases agree with TRBD1. J gave up 9 bases and V 1 base, and 7 bases lay outside the gene matches. The CDR3 has 16 residues. Germline loops: CDR1 SGHTA, CDR2 FQGNSA.

A single count supports this clone. The chain uses TRBV5-1 and TRBJ1-1; D is possibly TRBD1 (6 bases). The germline V gene has CDR1 SGHRS and CDR2 YFSETQ. V dropped 2 bases and J dropped 6 bases, with 14 bases sitting between them. The CDR3 extends over 14 amino acids. The CDR3 DNA reads as TGCGCCAGCAGCTTTGGGGGCGGTTTCGCTGAAGCTTTCTTT. Protein sequence: CASSFGGGFAEAFF.

This sequence joins TRBV9 and TRBJ1-6, with a possible D match to TRBD1 (6 bases). Germline CDR1 and CDR2: SGDLS and YYNGEE. Trimming stripped 0 bases from V and 10 bases from J, with 11 bases between. The CDR3 totals 14 residues. CDR3 sequence reads: CASSVAKGGSPLHF. In DNA form, the CDR3 reads TGTGCCAGCAGCGTAGCCAAGGGGGGGTCACCCCTCCACTTT.

V gene TRBV19 combines with J gene TRBJ1-4, with D perhaps TRBD1 (5 bases). Germline values: CDR1 LNHDA, CDR2 SQIVND (reference sequence). The CDR3 is made up of 12 amino acids. The germline V and J ends were trimmed by 7 bases and 11 bases, with 14 bases remaining between them. The CDR3 DNA follows: TGTGCCAGTAAGGGGACCGGGGGGAAACTGTTTTTT. This translates into CASKGTGGKLFF.

V and J are TRBV5-1 and TRBJ2-6; D is unclear. Germline V gene sequence: CDR1 SGHRS, CDR2 YFSETQ. The germline V and J ends were trimmed by 7 bases and 2 bases, with 10 bases remaining between them. The CDR3 is 14 amino acids. CDR3 loop: CASGSEPGANVLTF. For the CDR3, the DNA is TGCGCCAGCGGCTCCGAGCCTGGGGCCAACGTCCTGACTTTC.

This chain joins TRBV25-1 and TRBJ2-7; maybe TRBD1 (6 bases). The V and J ends lost 3 bases and 3 bases respectively, with 12 bases between them. This CDR3 has 14 residues. Per germline, CDR1 MGHDK and CDR2 SYGVNS. The CDR3, as DNA: TGTGCCAGCAGTGATACAGGGAAAGGCTACGAGCAGTACTTC. The encoded protein is CASSDTGKGYEQYF.

Judged by abundance, this clone is medium-sized. This chain uses TRBV11-1 with TRBJ1-1, with a weak D call TRBD1 (5 bases). The CDR3 length is 14 residues. The germline V and J ends were trimmed by 5 bases and 8 bases, with 18 bases remaining between them. Germline assignment: CDR1 SGHAT and CDR2 FQDESV (reference sequence). CDR3 coding DNA: TGTGCCAGCAGCGGAACAGGCCCATTCGGGGAAGCTTTCTTT. Protein product: CASSGTGPFGEAFF. The complete variable domain, with remaining parts taken from reference TRBV11-1 and TRBJ1-1, reads EAEVAQSPRYKITEKSQAVAFWCDPISGHATLYWYRQILGQGPELLVQFQDESVVDDSQLPKDRFSAERLKGVDSTLKIQPAELGDSAMYLCASSGTGPFGEAFFGQGTRLTVV.